Presented here are 28 T cell receptor beta chains from one specimen sequenced in a study of regulatory T cells in long-lasting Graves disease (dated by TCRdb to the early 2020s). The intended sense of this specimen's time point label: persistent/refractory GD, antithyroid drugs over 5 years with positive TRAb. For both TCR sequencing and RNA sequencing, RNA was extracted from PBMCs using TRIzol. Libraries were built with multiplex PCR. Sequencing relied on an Illumina HiSeq 4000. CDR3 regions were amplified by Arm-PCR with iRepertoire HTBI primers to construct TCR beta libraries. The public reads were reanalyzed by TCRdb: fastp trimming at Q25, MiXCR alignment, in-frame beta chains only. Rows with one shared CDR3 protein collapse into an entry with the most common genes and DNA. A total of roughly 360,000 distinct CDR3 sequences appear in this sample, 20% to 25% of them only once. The ten largest clones take up 28% of the sample.

The specimen was peripheral blood mononuclear cells (PBMCs), collected when the disease was refractory, from a patient treated with antithyroid drugs. Receptors were obtained from a woman between 35 and 50 years old with Graves disease. Donor details come from another sample of the same person, matched by shared clones.

The chain carries TRBV29-1 and TRBJ2-6; the D gene is possibly TRBD1 (6 bases). V gave up 4 bases and J gave up 3 bases, with 7 bases separating them. Germline CDR1 is SQVTM and CDR2 is ANQGSEA. This CDR3 contains 13 residues. In DNA form, the CDR3 reads TGCAGCGTTGCAGGGGATGGGGCCAACGTCCTGACTTTC. Protein: CSVAGDGANVLTF.

This clonotype was observed many times. The chain is built from TRBV28 and TRBJ2-7; 8 nucleotides line up with TRBD1. J lost 0 bases, V lost 5 bases, and 6 bases had no gene match. This CDR3 has 15 residues. The V gene's germline CDR1 is MDHEN and CDR2 SYDVKM. The CDR3 region has the DNA TGTGCCAGCAGTACCTGGGACAGGCTCTCCTACGAGCAGTACTTC. Protein product: CASSTWDRLSYEQYF.

The J gene is TRBJ1-2, the V gene TRBV19; D remains unclear. Germline V gene data show CDR1 as LNHDA and CDR2 as SQIVND (reference sequence). The ends were cut back, 5 bases at V and 4 bases at J, with 11 bases in the middle. The CDR3 runs 13 residues. The CDR3 reads CASSEGRGYGYTF. DNA for the CDR3: TGTGCCAGTAGTGAAGGACGGGGCTATGGCTACACCTTC.

The chain joins TRBV5-1 to TRBJ1-3; a weak D match, TRBD1 (5 bases). Trimming cost V 4 bases and J 9 bases, with 20 bases left between them. The CDR3 covers 15 residues. Looked up from germline, CDR1 is SGHRS and CDR2 is YFSETQ. This chain's CDR3 is CASSPTGGAKGTIYF. CDR3 coding DNA: TGCGCCAGCAGCCCTACCGGTGGGGCGAAGGGCACCATATATTTT.

The chain is built from TRBV6-2 or TRBV6-3 and TRBJ2-1, with no clear D. The CDR3 loop spans 14 amino acids. The V end lost 4 bases, the J end lost 3 bases, and 10 bases lay between the germline ends. Germline V gene sequence: CDR1 MNHEY, CDR2 SVGEGT. CDR3 DNA: TGTGCCAGCAGTTTGCGGCCCCGCTACAATGAGCAGTTCTTC. Amino acid sequence: CASSLRPRYNEQFF.

The CDR3 loop is CANTPGGWEILSYNEQFF. The CDR3 coding sequence is TGTGCCAACACCCCAGGAGGGTGGGAGATCCTCTCCTACAATGAGCAGTTCTTC. V gene TRBV12-3 or TRBV12-4 combines with J gene TRBJ2-1, with D possibly TRBD2 on 6 matching bases. Trimming took 10 bases from V and 0 from J, leaving 25 bases between them. The CDR3 contains 18 residues.

In its sample, this clonotype was seen a few times. The rearrangement joins TRBV7-9 to TRBJ1-4, with 8 bases fitting TRBD1. The CDR3 has 20 amino acids. The germline CDR1 and CDR2 sequences are SEHNR and FQNEAQ (reference sequence). Unmatched junction bases numbered 19, after V lost 7 bases and J lost 0 bases. CDR3 loop: CASTFDIRTGSIATNEKLFF. DNA of the CDR3: TGTGCCAGCACCTTCGATATCAGGACAGGGAGCATCGCAACTAATGAAAAACTGTTTTTT.

The chain carries TRBV7-9 and TRBJ2-2; D remains unclear. Germline loops: CDR1 SEHNR, CDR2 FQNEAQ (reference sequence). V was cut by 5 bases and J by 0 bases, with 13 bases left in between. The CDR3 runs to 16 residues. The CDR3 is CASSTVDRPNTGELFF. The CDR3 nucleotides are TGTGCCAGCAGCACGGTGGACCGCCCGAACACCGGGGAGCTGTTTTTT. The variable domain in full, completed from reference TRBV7-9 and TRBJ2-2, reads DTGVSQNPRHKITKRGQNVTFRCDPISEHNRLYWYRQTLGQGPEFLTYFQNEAQLEKSRLLSDRFSAERPKGSFSTLEIQRTEQGDSAMYLCASSTVDRPNTGELFFGEGSRLTVL.

This clonotype was recorded many times. The CDR3 DNA is TGTGCCAGCAGCAGGGGGACTAGCGGGAGGTACGAGCAGTACTTC. It yields the protein CASSRGTSGRYEQYF. The rearrangement links TRBV13 to TRBJ2-7, with 15 bases matching TRBD2. Looked up from germline, CDR1 is PRHDT and CDR2 is FYEKMQ (reference sequence). The CDR3 contains 15 residues. V dropped 5 bases and J dropped 4; count of bases not matched to a gene: 3.

This clonotype was seen a few times. Given a much more abundant clone one base away, this may be a read error. This chain joins TRBV2 and TRBJ2-7; D is perhaps TRBD2 (5 bases). The CDR3 contains 11 residues. Trimming shortened V by 6 bases and J by 3 bases, and 6 bases separated the two germline ends. Germline CDR1 is SNHLY and CDR2 is FYNNEI. The CDR3 DNA follows: TGTGCCAGCAGAGAGGGCTACGAGCAGTACTTC. It translates to CASREGYEQYF.

This chain uses TRBV20-1 with TRBJ2-7, with unresolved D. V was cut by 0 bases and J by 5 bases, with 14 bases left in between. The CDR3 sequence is 14 residues long. Germline V gene data show CDR1 as DFQATT and CDR2 as SNEGSKA (reference sequence). Here the CDR3 reads CSARDSKVGDEQYF. CDR3 coding DNA: TGCAGTGCTAGAGATTCTAAGGTTGGGGACGAGCAGTACTTC.

This chain connects TRBV7-8 to TRBJ1-4; weak D call: TRBD1 (5 bases). V was shortened by 2 bases and J by 0 bases, with 19 bases between the two germline ends. This CDR3 is 19 amino acids long. The germline V gene encodes CDR1 SGHVS and CDR2 FQNEAQ. CDR3: CASSLYRRGRETTNEKLFF. Written as DNA, the CDR3 is TGTGCCAGCAGCTTATATCGCCGGGGCAGGGAGACAACTAATGAAAAACTGTTTTTT.

This clonotype was observed at least ten times. The V call is TRBV28, the J call TRBJ2-5, with D perhaps assigned TRBD1 or TRBD2 (5 bases each). The germline V and J ends were trimmed by 1 base and 2 bases, with 20 bases remaining between them. CDR1 and CDR2 (germline): MDHEN, SYDVKM. The CDR3 contains 18 residues. CDR3 sequence reads: CASSLSWDVGGPQETQYF. The CDR3, as DNA: TGTGCCAGCAGTTTATCGTGGGACGTAGGAGGTCCGCAAGAGACCCAGTACTTC.

This clonotype has just a few counts. The chain employs TRBV6-2 or TRBV6-3 and TRBJ2-4; D gene unclear. CDR1 is MNHEY and CDR2 is SVGEGT in the germline V gene. There are 16 residues in the CDR3. V was trimmed by 7 bases and J by 0 bases, leaving 16 bases between them. The CDR3, as DNA: TGTGCCAGCACCTTAGGGATTTATCTAGCCAAAAACATTCAGTACTTC. This codes for CASTLGIYLAKNIQYF.

This chain links TRBV3-1 with TRBJ1-1; D is uncertain. There are 15 residues in the CDR3. CDR1 and CDR2 from the germline V gene are LGHDT and YNNKEL (reference sequence). Trimming took off 0 bases at V and 4 bases at J, with 12 bases between the two ends. The CDR3 nucleotides read TGTGCCAGCAGCCAAGAGGGTCAAGGGCGCACTGAAGCTTTCTTT. It yields the protein CASSQEGQGRTEAFF.

The table lists this clonotype with many counts. The V call is TRBV28, the J call TRBJ1-5; D remains unclear. Trimming removed 4 bases at V and 3 bases at J, with 7 bases between. The CDR3 totals 13 residues. In germline, CDR1 is MDHEN, CDR2 SYDVKM. The CDR3 spells CASSYNNNQPQHF. The CDR3 DNA reads TGTGCCAGCAGTTACAATAACAATCAGCCCCAGCATTTT.

This clonotype was seen a handful of times. The chain has TRBV7-9 and TRBJ2-2; 11 bases match TRBD2. V lost 5 bases, J lost 3 bases, and 5 bases stayed unmatched. Germline CDR1 is SEHNR and CDR2 is FQNEAQ (reference sequence). The length of the CDR3 is 16 residues. The DNA of the CDR3 is TGTGCCAGCAGCCCTCCGGGACTAGCGGACACCGGGGAGCTGTTTTTT. This gives the protein CASSPPGLADTGELFF. The variable domain in full, completed from reference TRBV7-9 and TRBJ2-2, reads DTGVSQNPRHKITKRGQNVTFRCDPISEHNRLYWYRQTLGQGPEFLTYFQNEAQLEKSRLLSDRFSAERPKGSFSTLEIQRTEQGDSAMYLCASSPPGLADTGELFFGEGSRLTVL.

To note about this clonotype: It may be a read error: a sequence one base away is much more abundant. The chain is built from TRBV28 and TRBJ2-3, with D tentatively TRBD1 (5 bases). Germline-derived CDR1 and CDR2 are MDHEN and SYDVKM. CDR3 length: 14 amino acids. The CDR3 here is CVSSLFRRVDTQYF. CDR3 DNA: TGTGTCAGCAGTTTATTCCGCAGGGTAGATACGCAGTATTTT. Full variable domain (remainder filled in from reference TRBV28 and TRBJ2-3): DVKVTQSSRYLVKRTGEKVFLECVQDMDHENMFWYRQDPGLGLRLIYFSYDVKMKEKGDIPEGYSVSREKKERFSLILESASTNQTSMYLCVSSLFRRVDTQYFGPGTRLTVL.

The chain links TRBV2 to TRBJ1-3; TRBD1 matches at 7 bases. The CDR3 is 15 residues long. Germline values: CDR1 SNHLY, CDR2 FYNNEI. V shed 4 bases and J 4 bases; nucleotides not matched to a gene: 7. This CDR3 is CASSAGGGLGNTIYF. The DNA for the CDR3 is TGTGCCAGCAGTGCAGGGGGGGGCCTCGGAAACACCATATATTTT.

A few counts support this clonotype. The chain carries TRBV6-1 and TRBJ2-7; no clear D gene. Germline values: CDR1 MNHNS, CDR2 SASEGT. The CDR3 is 13 residues long. V was shortened by 6 bases and J by 3 bases, with 12 bases between the two germline ends. CDR3 sequence reads: CASRSPGYYEQYF. Here the CDR3 DNA reads TGTGCCAGCAGATCCCCCGGGTACTACGAGCAGTACTTC.

The chain recombines TRBV20-1 with TRBJ2-7, with D hard to call. CDR1 is DFQATT and CDR2 is SNEGSKA in the germline V gene (reference sequence). The germline V and J ends were trimmed by 0 bases and 2 bases, with 11 bases remaining between them. The CDR3 is made up of 14 amino acids. The CDR3 DNA sequence: TGCAGTGCTAGAGAACCCGACGGTACCTACGAGCAGTACTTC. Amino acid sequence: CSAREPDGTYEQYF.

The chain employs TRBV4-1 and TRBJ1-2; perhaps TRBD1 as D (6 bases). V lost 0 bases to trimming and J lost 5 bases, with 13 bases between them. CDR1 MGHRA and CDR2 YSYEKL come from the germline V gene. This CDR3 contains 15 residues. The CDR3 coding sequence is TGCGCCAGCAGCCAAGATCGGGGAAGGGGGTATGGCTACACCTTC. This gives the protein CASSQDRGRGYGYTF.

Many counts were recorded for this clonotype. V is TRBV24-1 and J is TRBJ2-2; possible D gene TRBD1, 6 bases. The V end lost 9 bases, the J end lost 0 bases, and 10 bases lay between the germline ends. CDR3 size: 14 residues. From germline, CDR1 is KGHDR and CDR2 SFDVKD. The chain's CDR3 is CATEGHPNTGELFF. The DNA for the CDR3 is TGTGCCACCGAGGGACACCCGAACACCGGGGAGCTGTTTTTT.

The V call is TRBV18, the J call TRBJ1-3, with unresolved D. There are 14 residues in the CDR3. Trimming removed 6 bases from V and 4 bases from J, with 13 bases in between. Per germline, CDR1 KGHSH and CDR2 LQKENI. CDR3 protein: CASSPEASGNTIYF. In DNA form, the CDR3 reads TGTGCCAGCTCCCCAGAGGCTAGCGGAAACACCATATATTTT.

This clonotype was observed at least ten times. The chain recombines TRBV7-2 with TRBJ2-7, with D perhaps matching TRBD2 (7 bases). This CDR3 spans 15 amino acids. The V end was cut by 5 bases, the J end by 3 bases, with 17 bases between. CDR1 and CDR2 (germline): SGHTA, FQGNSA. The CDR3 sequence is CASSPREGEGYEQYF. CDR3 nucleotide sequence: TGTGCCAGCAGCCCCAGAGAGGGGGAGGGCTACGAGCAGTACTTC.

This clonotype has a handful of counts. CDR3 amino acids: CASSLGGFSYEQYF. The CDR3 coding sequence is TGTGCCAGCAGCTTGGGGGGTTTCTCCTACGAGCAGTACTTC. The gene calls are TRBV5-6 and TRBJ2-7; D is ambiguous. CDR3 length equals 14 residues. Germline V gives CDR1 SGHDT, CDR2 YYEEEE. V was pared by 0 bases and J by 0 bases, with 7 bases between.

This clonotype was recorded a few times. The chain is built from TRBV20-1 and TRBJ1-5, with 7 bases fitting TRBD1. CDR3 length: 16 amino acids. Germline CDR1 DFQATT, CDR2 SNEGSKA (reference sequence). V lost 0 bases to trimming and J lost 3 bases; unmatched junction nucleotides: 8. The CDR3 bases are TGCAGTGCTAGAGAAAGGACAGGACCCCTCAATCAGCCCCAGCATTTT. It specifies CSARERTGPLNQPQHF.

The chain carries TRBV20-1 and TRBJ2-2; 7 nucleotides match TRBD2. CDR3 length: 15 amino acids. Per germline, CDR1 DFQATT and CDR2 SNEGSKA (reference sequence). V shed 0 bases and J 7 bases; nucleotides not matched to a gene: 8. CDR3 DNA sequence: TGCAGTGCTAGAGATTGGGAGGGCCCTAGCGGGGAGCTGTTTTTT. Translation: CSARDWEGPSGELFF.